The 18 T cell receptor beta chains below come from one sample, sequenced in a study of cytomegalovirus exposure and HLA in healthy donors. It was with 60 Vbeta and 13 Jbeta primers that the PCR ran. Here immunoSEQ multiplex PCR was the method, and the copy in TCRdb shows in-frame clones only, minus some. The data hold roughly 160,000 clones, with roughly 79% observed a single time. The sequencing input was PBMCs. These receptors were collected from a woman between 45 and 65 years old in good health and CMV-seronegative.

J is TRBJ2-5 and V is TRBV6-1; TRBD1 matches 7 bases. The trim removed 7 bases at V and 11 bases at J, leaving 10 bases unmatched. This CDR3 region has 12 residues. Germline V gene data show CDR1 as MNHNS and CDR2 as SASEGT. The DNA for the CDR3 is TGTGCCAGCACACAACAGGGGTGGGAGCAGTACTTC. Protein: CASTQQGWEQYF.

In DNA, the CDR3 is TGTGCCAGTAGTCCCAAGGGCGGGGTACAAGAGACCCAGTACTTC. Its translation is CASSPKGGVQETQYF. J is TRBJ2-5 and V is TRBV19; TRBD2 might be the D (6 bases). Germline V gene sequence: CDR1 LNHDA, CDR2 SQIVND (reference sequence). Trimming stripped 5 bases from V and 2 bases from J, with 15 bases between. This CDR3 spans 15 amino acids.

The rearrangement uses TRBV4-2 and TRBJ1-5; D is ambiguous. V was pared by 0 bases and J by 2 bases, with 5 bases between. CDR1 LGHNA and CDR2 YNFKEQ come from the germline V gene. This CDR3 comprises 14 residues. Written as DNA, the CDR3 is TGTGCCAGCAGCCAAGAAACAGGCAATCAGCCCCAGCATTTT. Translation gives CASSQETGNQPQHF.

This rearrangement joins TRBV27 to TRBJ1-4; D perhaps matches TRBD1 (5 bases). The CDR3 length is 16 residues. Trimming cost V 4 bases and J 0 bases, with 12 bases left between them. Per the germline V gene, CDR1 is MNHEY and CDR2 is SMNVEV (reference sequence). The CDR3 DNA reads as TGTGCCAGCAGTTCCCGACAGAGCTCAACTAATGAAAAACTGTTTTTT. It is translated as CASSSRQSSTNEKLFF.

The rearrangement uses TRBV6-6 and TRBJ1-5; 10 bases agree with TRBD1. The length of the CDR3 is 16 residues. Germline CDR1 and CDR2: MNHNY and SVGAGI (reference sequence). V was pared by 7 bases and J by 0 bases, with 6 bases of the junction left unmatched. CDR3 DNA: TGTGCCAGCACCCTGGGACAGGGGAATAGCAATCAGCCCCAGCATTTT. It codes for CASTLGQGNSNQPQHF.

This chain's CDR3 is CASSRNTGTGENEQYF. The CDR3 region has the DNA TGCGCCAGCAGCCGGAATACCGGGACAGGGGAGAATGAGCAGTACTTC. This chain links TRBV5-1 with TRBJ2-7; 10 bases match TRBD1. CDR1 is SGHRS, CDR2 YFSETQ, per germline. This CDR3 comprises 16 residues. Losses at the gene ends were 4 bases for V and 7 bases for J; bases not matched to a gene: 14.

V and J are TRBV10-1 and TRBJ1-5; 8 bases are a match to TRBD1. V shed 2 bases and J 4 bases; nucleotides not matched to a gene: 10. CDR3 length: 17 amino acids. Germline CDR1 and CDR2: WNHNN and SYGVQD (reference sequence). CDR3 sequence (DNA): TGCGCCAGCAGTGAGGCAGTAGGACAGGGAATAAATCAGCCCCAGCATTTT. Translated, it gives CASSEAVGQGINQPQHF.

CDR3: CASSYSGRRTDTQYF. DNA for the CDR3: TGTGCCAGCAGTTACTCGGGCCGCCGCACAGATACGCAGTATTTT. The rearrangement uses TRBV6-6 and TRBJ2-3; unclear D gene. Germline V gives CDR1 MNHNY, CDR2 SVGAGI (reference sequence). Trimming removed 0 bases from V and 1 base from J, with 8 bases in between. CDR3 size: 15 residues.

The chain uses TRBV19 and TRBJ1-1; D is undetermined. This CDR3 is 16 amino acids long. Germline-derived CDR1 and CDR2 are LNHDA and SQIVND (reference sequence). The V gene lost 3 bases and the J gene lost 0 bases, with 14 bases spanning the gap. Written as DNA, the CDR3 is TGTGCCAGTAGTATTAGGGAGAAAAGCTTGAACACTGAAGCTTTCTTT. It translates to CASSIREKSLNTEAFF.

This clone was detected only once. The chain has TRBV11-2 and TRBJ2-1; TRBD2 matches 13 bases. Germline CDR1 SGHAT, CDR2 FQNNGV. The J segment lost 6 bases and the V segment lost 1 base, leaving 0 bases of the junction unmatched. The CDR3 is 15 residues long. CDR3 DNA sequence: TGTGCCAGCAGCTTAGGGACTAGCGGGAGCAATGAGCAGTTCTTC. Translating it yields CASSLGTSGSNEQFF. Complete variable domain (other parts from reference TRBV11-2 and TRBJ2-1): EAGVAQSPRYKIIEKRQSVAFWCNPISGHATLYWYQQILGQGPKLLIQFQNNGVVDDSQLPKDRFSAERLKGVDSTLKIQPAKLEDSAVYLCASSLGTSGSNEQFFGPGTRLTVL.

The chain recombines TRBV14 with TRBJ2-3; the D gene is possibly TRBD1 (5 bases). This CDR3 is 14 amino acids long. Deletions cut 5 bases from V and 2 bases from J, with 11 bases between. CDR1 and CDR2 (germline): SGHDN, FVKESK. CDR3 protein: CASSLDRYTDTQYF. The CDR3 DNA reads as TGTGCCAGCAGCTTAGACAGATACACAGATACGCAGTATTTT.

This rearrangement joins TRBV27 to TRBJ2-2; 14 bases are a match to TRBD2. Germline values: CDR1 MNHEY, CDR2 SMNVEV (reference sequence). This CDR3 is built from 19 residues. Trimming removed 2 bases from V and 5 bases from J; junction bases left unmatched: 10. The CDR3 nucleotides read TGTGCCAGCAGTTTAATGGGACTAGCGGGAGTCAGTAGAACCGGGGAGCTGTTTTTT. This encodes CASSLMGLAGVSRTGELFF.

The J gene is TRBJ2-7, the V gene TRBV5-4; D is unresolved. This CDR3 is built from 11 residues. V lost 0 bases to trimming and J lost 6 bases, with 4 bases between them. The germline gives CDR1 SGHNT, CDR2 YYREEE (reference sequence). The CDR3 nucleotides read TGTGCCAGCAGCTTGGGAGGCGAGCAGTACTTC. Translating gives CASSLGGEQYF.

This clone was found once. The V and J genes are TRBV5-4 and TRBJ2-1, with 9 nucleotides matching TRBD2. CDR1 is SGHNT, CDR2 YYREEE, per germline (reference sequence). J lost 8 bases, V lost 0 bases, and 6 bases had no gene match. The CDR3 extends over 15 amino acids. Here the CDR3 DNA reads TGTGCCAGCAGCTTGGATGGCGGGGGGGCCTATGAGCAGTTCTTC. Translation: CASSLDGGGAYEQFF.

The CDR3 DNA reads as TGTGCTAGTGGTTTGCTTCAACTAGCGGGGTCATCCTACAATGAGCAGTTCTTC. Protein: CASGLLQLAGSSYNEQFF. This chain joins TRBV12-5 and TRBJ2-1; 10 nucleotides agree with TRBD2. CDR1 is LGHNT and CDR2 is FRNRAP in the germline V gene. There are 18 residues in the CDR3. V dropped 2 bases and J dropped 1; count of bases not matched to a gene: 8.

The V gene is TRBV4-3, the J gene TRBJ2-1, with D tentatively TRBD1 (6 bases). Trimming removed 0 bases from V and 3 bases from J, with 12 bases in between. This CDR3 has 16 amino acids. Germline loops: CDR1 LGHNA, CDR2 YSLEER. CDR3 region: CASSQDYRQDYNEQFF. CDR3 DNA: TGCGCCAGCAGCCAAGATTACCGACAGGACTACAATGAGCAGTTCTTC.

J is TRBJ2-4 and V is TRBV18, with TRBD1 identical over 7 bases. Germline CDR1 KGHSH, CDR2 LQKENI. This CDR3 has 16 amino acids. The ends lost 1 base at V and 0 bases at J; junction bases unmatched: 3. The CDR3 nucleotides read TGTGCCAGCTCACCACGGGACAGAGGAGCCAAAAACATTCAGTACTTC. Translation gives CASSPRDRGAKNIQYF.

The chain carries TRBV25-1 and TRBJ1-1, with 7 bases matching TRBD1. V was pared by 6 bases and J by 5 bases, with 9 bases of the junction left unmatched. Germline V gene lookup returns CDR1 MGHDK and CDR2 SYGVNS. There are 14 residues in the CDR3. CDR3 sequence: CASSSNRGWTEAFF. The CDR3 bases are TGTGCCAGCAGCTCAAACAGGGGATGGACTGAAGCTTTCTTT.